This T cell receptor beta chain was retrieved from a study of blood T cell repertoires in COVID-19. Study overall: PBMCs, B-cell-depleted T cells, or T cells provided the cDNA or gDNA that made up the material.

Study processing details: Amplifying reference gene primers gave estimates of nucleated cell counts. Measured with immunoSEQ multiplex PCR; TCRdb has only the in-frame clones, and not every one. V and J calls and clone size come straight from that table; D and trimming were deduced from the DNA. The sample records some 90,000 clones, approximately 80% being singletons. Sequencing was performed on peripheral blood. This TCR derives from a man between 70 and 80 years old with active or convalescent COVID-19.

CDR3 amino acids: CASSQAMGTGAPYAFF. The CDR3 DNA is TGTGCCAGCAGCCAAGCCATGGGGACAGGGGCTCCGTACGCTTTCTTT. The rearrangement links TRBV3-1 (or the pseudogene TRBV3-2) to TRBJ1-1, with 10 bases lining up with TRBD1. Germline lookup yields CDR1 LGHDT and CDR2 YNNKEL (reference sequence). V lost 1 base to trimming and J lost 11 bases; unmatched junction nucleotides: 13. This CDR3 comprises 16 residues.